This T cell receptor beta chain came from a study of cytomegalovirus exposure and HLA in healthy donors (dated by TCRdb to about 2017). Broadly, across the study: An earlier analysis of about 560 of the donors reported 276 Gb of sequence data and about 120 million unique TCR beta sequences obtained from about 200 million T cells. An early release that covered about 640 HLA-typed donors contained about 300 gigabases of sequencing data and 80 million or so unique TCR sequences. Among the roughly 370 genotyped donors, 75% to 90% belonged to the genetic ancestry cluster associated with self-reported Caucasian donors. The study was designed to test whether signatures of past pathogen exposure could be identified by cataloging public T cell receptors. The T cell repertoires of 666 subjects were profiled by immunosequencing and related to cytomegalovirus serostatus. Along with the approximately 620-subject first cohort, a separate validation cohort of over a hundred different subjects was used. To predict cytomegalovirus infection status, the study brought together high-throughput TCR immunosequencing, statistical association of individual TCRs with disease status, and machine learning. In a later analysis, previously published TCR beta repertoires from 600 to 850 donors were re-analyzed and high-resolution HLA genotyping was added so that TCR occurrence patterns could be studied. In the later analysis, no new phenotypic data were used to find candidate immune exposures; instead, reliance was placed on TCR beta sequences and their occurrence across donors. An earlier analysis of 587 of the donors applied high-throughput TCR beta sequencing to assess whether each TCR beta V gene segment acted as functional or pseudogenic. Donor age, sex, ethnicity and CMV serostatus were collected together with the repertoire data. A later genetic analysis used genome-wide SNP genotypes for about 60% of the roughly 670 donors, treating that subset as a discovery cohort. Every repertoire in the discovery cohort had been generated on one and the same sequencing platform. HLA typing included class I and class II loci at four-digit resolution. The number of donors typed differed by locus, with roughly 620-640 for A, B, C, DRB1 and DQB1, around 500 for DQA1, 606 for DPA1, and some 440 for DPB1. Roughly 5 DR-DQ haplotypes were handled as single units for association and clustering, since linkage in the cohort was strong. Among some 400 genotyped donors of the cohort, an average of around 220,000 unique TCR beta nucleotide sequences was sequenced per donor, of which about 18% were non-productive.

What the research found in general, with its limitations: While some public TCRs were present in many individuals, most TCR sequences turned up only very rarely across donors. Strong co-occurrence of HLA alleles, especially DR and DQ, made assigning TCR associations to individual alleles difficult. A cluster of highly shared sequence variants was judged likely to be a technical artifact of the sequencing pipeline. Linkage disequilibrium might explain the correlated functional status among segregating V segments, but an unknown experimental factor could not be ruled out. Because the 87-base-pair reads could not distinguish some IMGT-functional V segments, including TRBV6-2 and TRBV6-3, those segments were excluded. According to a later genetic analysis, donors in an Asian-associated ancestry cluster had fewer N-insertions in productive TCRs than the approximately 670-donor mean. An earlier analysis of around 500 of the donors showed that most TCR beta V segments appeared in productive rearrangements either about 90% or about 30% of the time, which broadly matched IMGT annotations. In a later analysis, HLA-associated TCR beta chains showed more clonal expansion and lower generation probabilities than non-associated chains that were equally common. CMV serostatus was the only immune exposure information available for the cohort. Sequencing depth was assumed to be roughly uniform across donors in the presence/absence analyses, though that assumption may not hold. In a later genetic analysis, a missense DCLRE1C variant was associated with V-gene and J-gene trimming of TCR beta chains, and the association was replicated in an independent cohort. A further reported finding was that TCR beta sequences accurately predicted the HLA-A and HLA-B alleles for most subjects in the first cohort. Specific HLA alleles were associated with 16,951 TCR beta sequences at a false discovery rate of 0.05 in a later analysis. The cohort was sequenced for TCR beta chains only, and without alpha or paired-chain data the features that could be detected were limited. The earlier analysis of approximately 540 of the donors excluded 15 to 20 rarely observed V segments, including chromosome 9 orphons, because counts were too low. Because some donors lacked HLA typing at each locus, the association tests relied only on the typed subset. In both the original and validation cohorts, the classifier was reported to diagnose cytomegalovirus status with high specificity and sensitivity. Three of the identified cytomegalovirus-associated TCR beta chains were confirmed in vitro to be specific for cytomegalovirus antigens. In a later analysis, the rate of TCR association differed among HLA loci, with DRB1 alleles having the most associated TCRs and HLA-C alleles having the fewest. In the study, 164 TCR beta chains were listed as associated with cytomegalovirus. In a later analysis, several top co-occurrence clusters were reported to appear linked to parvovirus B19, influenza, CMV and Epstein-Barr virus. Most CMV-associated TCR beta chains appeared to be HLA-restricted in a later analysis, and the HLA associations seemed to be driven largely by CMV exposure. It was suggested by the authors that the approach could potentially be generalized to other disease states and immunological phenotypes.

This clone appeared a few times. This receptor's antigen is unknown. Base quality data are lacking; no much larger clone is found one base away. The germline V gene specifies LGHNA as CDR1 and YNFKEQ as CDR2. V trim: 0 bases; J trim: 3 bases; unmatched bases: 8. The CDR3 starts with the cysteine, ends with the phenylalanine, and has 17 residues. The CDR3 DNA has 51 bases and is translated from base 1. The cohort comprised several hundred healthy bone marrow donors. At the time of sampling, every cohort member was nominally healthy, though immune exposures that went unrecorded were likely present. The donor was CMV seropositive and belonged to the group of some 290 seropositive cohort members. Each donor provided a peripheral blood sample, and peripheral blood mononuclear cells were used for TCR beta sequencing. The Qiagen DNeasy Blood Extraction Kit was used to extract genomic DNA from the blood cell samples.

Library creation used the immunoSEQ multiplex PCR assay. For the multiplex PCR, a mixture combining 60 forward primers for TCR Vbeta segments and 13 reverse primers for TCR Jbeta segments was used. The CDR3 region of rearranged TCR beta genes was amplified from genomic DNA with a multiplex PCR assay. The Illumina HiSeq System was used to sequence the amplified TCR beta libraries as 87-base-pair reads. Turning to the authors' computational methods: A later analysis counted about 82 million unique TCR beta chains across the 550 to 800 repertoires, and approximately 11 million of these chains were shared by at least two donors. A nearest-neighbor algorithm error-corrected the raw reads and collapsed the reads into unique sequences, merging closely related sequences to remove PCR and sequencing errors. CDR3 sequences were aligned to IMGT reference sequences to assign V, D and J gene segments. Each retained sequence needed at least a six-nucleotide match to both a V gene segment and a J gene segment. Rearrangements were classified as productive when the CDR3 lacked stop codons and remained in frame with V and J, and all other rearrangements were classified as non-productive. Following IMGT convention, CDR3 was defined as the stretch from the second conserved V-encoded cysteine up to the conserved J-encoded phenylalanine. The earlier analysis of about 590 of the donors excluded sequences that lacked an unambiguous match to a single V gene segment. An earlier analysis of some 500 of the donors classified V segments as functional when productive rearrangements were above 56.7% and as segregating when the standard deviation between donors was above 5%. To diagnose cytomegalovirus status from the catalog of TCR beta chain sequences, a statistical classification framework was built. In a later analysis, TCR nucleotide sequences were compared against IMGT/GENE-DB human TR gene sequences so that V and J genes could be assigned. Using the TCRdist pipeline, a later analysis assigned CDR3 sequences along with most-parsimonious VDJ recombination scenarios. In a later analysis, every TCR beta chain was defined by the combination of its CDR3 amino acid sequence and its V-gene family, and reads without a unique V-gene family were dropped. To address suspected cross-contamination and a sequencing artifact, a later analysis removed around 600 highly shared, low-generation-probability nucleotide sequences. For each public chain, a later analysis derived a clonal expansion index from normalized ranks of inferred template counts within each repertoire. In a later analysis, generation probabilities were computed using a VDJ recombination model fitted to out-of-frame rearrangements, and the results were checked against IGoR. Hypergeometric tests were used in a later analysis to score TCR-TCR, TCR-HLA and TCR-CMV co-occurrence, with a repertoire-size bias correction applied to the TCR pairs. In a later analysis, false discovery rates were estimated by permuting HLA or CMV assignments 20 times. A later analysis grouped co-occurring TCRs with DBSCAN, adding TCRdist sequence similarity when clustering within HLA-allele-positive subsets. Co-occurrence clustering excluded repertoires with fewer than 30,000 or more than 120,000 public chains, plus five with anomalous nucleotide sharing. TCRdb took this table from immuneACCESS and kept in-frame rearrangements with V and J called. Such tables lack part of the clones; where checked against another copy, unresolved V genes explain under half of the gap, and the rest is unexplained. The D gene and trimming were derived from the DNA, and the V and J assignments and clone size from that table. For this sample the table gives around 150,000 clones, of which about 81% were detected only once. The top ten clones comprise just over 8% of the sample.

The rearranged segments are TRBV4-2 and TRBJ1-2, with 9 central nucleotides matching TRBD1. The sequence was collected from a woman between 50 and 59 years old in good health and CMV-seropositive. The sample consisted of PBMCs. The CDR3 reads as follows: CASSQDQDRGLDYGYTF. The DNA reads TGTGCCAGCAGCCAAGATCAGGACAGGGGATTAGACTATGGCTACACCTTC.